This is a list of T cell receptor beta chains from one sample in a study of blood T cell repertoires in COVID-19. Produced via immunoSEQ multiplex PCR; TCRdb's table is partial and in-frame only. The sample contains tens of thousands of clones, 85% to 90% of which appear only once. Sample: peripheral blood. These receptors originate from a man in his fifties or sixties with active COVID-19. CDR3s include the opening cysteine and the closing phenylalanine or tryptophan. A D gene is named only where the DNA matches it firmly. Some rows have no size entry. The others give once, few or many, or a class for an expanded clone.

J: TRBJ1-5; V: TRBV6-2/TRBV6-3; size: NA; D: NA; CDR3: CASSAQDRSRQPQHF; DNA: TGTGCCAGCAGCGCACAGGACCGTTCTCGGCAGCCCCAGCATTTT
J: TRBJ1-1; V: TRBV5-6; size: NA; D: NA; CDR3: CASSLYRQRDGYTEAFF; DNA: TGTGCCAGCAGCTTGTACCGGCAGAGAGACGGGTACACTGAAGCTTTCTTT
J: TRBJ2-3; V: TRBV10-3; size: NA; D: NA; CDR3: CAISYDTDTQYF; DNA: TGTGCCATCAGCTACGACACAGATACGCAGTATTTT
J: TRBJ1-1; V: TRBV7-8; size: NA; D: NA; CDR3: CASSKGLMNTEAFF; DNA: TGTGCCAGCAGCAAGGGGCTTATGAACACTGAAGCTTTCTTT
J: TRBJ2-7; V: TRBV7-2; size: NA; D: NA; CDR3: CASSLVGGDPLMEQYF; DNA: TGTGCCAGCAGCTTAGTGGGCGGGGATCCTCTAATGGAGCAGTACTTC
J: TRBJ2-1; V: TRBV9; size: NA; D: TRBD1; CDR3: CASSDSTGSEQFF; DNA: TGTGCCAGCAGCGATTCGACAGGGAGTGAGCAGTTCTTC
J: TRBJ2-2; V: TRBV19; size: NA; D: NA; CDR3: CASSILGSANTGELFF; DNA: TGTGCCAGTAGTATTCTGGGCTCCGCGAACACCGGGGAGCTGTTTTTT
J: TRBJ2-3; V: TRBV28; size: NA; D: NA; CDR3: CASWGTLHMAGTDTQYF; DNA: TGTGCCAGCTGGGGGACTCTACATATGGCCGGCACAGATACGCAGTATTTT
J: TRBJ2-3; V: TRBV3-1/TRBV3-2; size: NA; D: NA; CDR3: CASSQDLTTLGTDTQYF; DNA: TGTGCCAGCAGCCAAGATCTAACTACTCTAGGCACAGATACGCAGTATTTT
J: TRBJ2-7; V: TRBV7-2; size: NA; D: NA; CDR3: CASSLKGYYEQYF; DNA: TGTGCCAGCAGCTTAAAGGGGTATTACGAGCAGTACTTC
J: TRBJ1-2; V: TRBV4-2; size: NA; D: NA; CDR3: CASSQDPHRGWGNGYTF; DNA: TGTGCCAGCAGCCAAGATCCCCATCGGGGGTGGGGCAATGGCTACACCTTC
J: TRBJ2-3; V: TRBV5-4; size: NA; D: NA; CDR3: CASSLDSSTDTQYF; DNA: TGTGCCAGCAGCTTGGACTCTTCCACAGATACGCAGTATTTT
J: TRBJ2-7; V: TRBV18; size: NA; D: NA; CDR3: CASSTDSYEQYF; DNA: TGTGCCAGCTCAACGGACAGCTACGAGCAGTACTTC
J: TRBJ2-5; V: TRBV28; size: NA; D: TRBD2; CDR3: CASSPRRGGQETQYF; DNA: TGTGCCAGCAGTCCGCGGCGGGGGGGGCAAGAGACCCAGTACTTC
J: TRBJ2-5; V: TRBV24-1; size: NA; D: TRBD1; CDR3: CATSTTGGQRETQYF; DNA: TGTGCCACCAGTACCACAGGGGGCCAGAGGGAGACCCAGTACTTC
J: TRBJ2-3; V: TRBV5-4; size: NA; D: TRBD2; CDR3: CASSGASGGPFSTDTQYF; DNA: TGTGCCAGCAGCGGAGCTAGCGGGGGCCCGTTCAGCACAGATACGCAGTATTTT
J: TRBJ1-5; V: TRBV28; size: NA; D: TRBD1; CDR3: CASSFYQGAQPQHF; DNA: TGTGCCAGCAGTTTTTATCAGGGGGCCCAGCCCCAGCATTTT
J: TRBJ2-2; V: TRBV7-3; size: NA; D: NA; CDR3: CASSLTSGTGELFF; DNA: TGTGCCAGCAGCTTAACTAGCGGTACCGGGGAGCTGTTTTTT
J: TRBJ2-5; V: TRBV11-2; size: NA; D: TRBD2; CDR3: CASSSGGGGETQYF; DNA: TGTGCCAGCAGCTCCGGCGGGGGGGGCGAGACCCAGTACTTC
J: TRBJ2-7; V: TRBV15; size: NA; D: TRBD1; CDR3: CATSERGREQYF; DNA: TGTGCCACCAGCGAGAGGGGGCGCGAGCAGTACTTC
J: TRBJ1-5; V: TRBV6-5; size: few; D: NA; CDR3: CASSRGGADQPQHF; DNA: TGTGCCAGCAGTCGGGGAGGGGCCGATCAGCCCCAGCATTTT
J: TRBJ1-5; V: TRBV30; size: NA; D: NA; CDR3: CAWSRRGLNNQPQHF; DNA: TGTGCCTGGAGTAGAAGGGGATTGAACAATCAGCCCCAGCATTTT
J: TRBJ2-7; V: TRBV11-2; size: NA; D: NA; CDR3: CASRLSPPGLTTDYEQYF; DNA: TGTGCCAGCAGACTATCACCCCCGGGACTCACGACTGACTACGAGCAGTACTTC
J: TRBJ2-3; V: TRBV29-1; size: NA; D: TRBD2; CDR3: CSTSGRADTQYF; DNA: TGCAGTACTAGCGGGAGAGCAGATACGCAGTATTTT
J: TRBJ1-2; V: TRBV12-3/TRBV12-4; size: NA; D: TRBD1; CDR3: CASSRQGDQGYTF; DNA: TGTGCCAGCAGTCGTCAGGGGGATCAGGGCTACACCTTC
J: TRBJ1-2; V: TRBV4-1; size: NA; D: TRBD1; CDR3: CASSQDRGRKLPNYGYTF; DNA: TGCGCCAGCAGCCAGGACAGGGGGCGAAAACTGCCTAACTATGGCTACACCTTC
J: TRBJ2-3; V: TRBV5-8; size: NA; D: TRBD2; CDR3: CASSPRLAGGWDTQYF; DNA: TGTGCCAGCAGCCCACGACTAGCGGGAGGTTGGGATACGCAGTATTTT
J: TRBJ2-7; V: TRBV5-1; size: few; D: NA; CDR3: CASSLELANYEQYF; DNA: TGCGCCAGCAGCTTGGAACTCGCGAACTACGAGCAGTACTTC
J: TRBJ1-1; V: TRBV5-5; size: NA; D: NA; CDR3: CASSPRSTEAFF; DNA: TGTGCCAGCAGCCCCAGAAGCACTGAAGCTTTCTTT
J: TRBJ2-1; V: TRBV11-3; size: NA; D: TRBD1; CDR3: CASSPGGSYNEQFF; DNA: TGTGCCAGCAGCCCAGGGGGCTCCTACAATGAGCAGTTCTTC
J: TRBJ2-5; V: TRBV19; size: NA; D: TRBD1; CDR3: CASSKGDRDEETQYF; DNA: TGTGCCAGTAGTAAAGGGGACAGGGACGAAGAGACCCAGTACTTC
J: TRBJ2-7; V: TRBV24-1; size: NA; D: TRBD1; CDR3: CATSEAGTGLYEQYF; DNA: TGTGCCACCAGTGAAGCCGGGACAGGACTTTACGAGCAGTACTTC
J: TRBJ2-7; V: TRBV24-1; size: NA; D: TRBD2; CDR3: CATSDPGLAGVEEQYF; DNA: TGTGCCACCAGTGACCCTGGACTAGCGGGAGTGGAGGAGCAGTACTTC
J: TRBJ2-2; V: TRBV27; size: NA; D: TRBD1; CDR3: CASSLTGAGELFF; DNA: TGTGCCAGCAGCCTAACAGGGGCCGGGGAGCTGTTTTTT
J: TRBJ2-1; V: TRBV5-1; size: NA; D: NA; CDR3: CASSVTDYNEQFF; DNA: TGCGCCAGCAGCGTGACTGACTACAATGAGCAGTTCTTC
J: TRBJ2-7; V: TRBV15; size: NA; D: TRBD1; CDR3: CATSRDLGQAYEQYF; DNA: TGTGCCACCAGCAGAGATCTGGGACAGGCCTACGAGCAGTACTTC